This T cell receptor (beta chain) originates from a study of OX40 agonist ivuxolimab in advanced cancers. The method was immunoSEQ multiplex PCR; TCRdb's version includes in-frame clones alone and lacks a portion of them. The table includes approximately 77,000 clones, approximately 85% detected once. This clone showed up just once. The germline CDR1 and CDR2 sequences are MNHNY and SVGAGI (reference sequence). The CDR3 totals 14 residues. V was shortened by 7 bases and J by 5 bases, with 17 bases between the two germline ends. Sequencing used CD4+ or CD8+ T cells sorted from blood, obtained in a trial of the OX40 agonist ivuxolimab. This receptor was identified in an adult with an advanced solid tumor such as melanoma, head and neck, liver or kidney cancer. This chain joins TRBV6-6 and TRBJ1-1; D may be TRBD1 (6 bases). Here the CDR3 DNA reads TGTGCCAGCACGCATGTACAAGGGGGAACTGAAGCTTTCTTT. Protein product: CASTHVQGGTEAFF.